Listed below are T cell receptor beta chains from one sample, sequenced in a study of blood T cell repertoires in COVID-19. Method: immunoSEQ multiplex PCR; TCRdb's copy keeps in-frame clones and lacks some. The sample has about 200,000 clones, 75% to 95% seen once. The sequenced sample consisted of peripheral blood. The receptors shown here come from a man aged 45-65 years with acute or convalescent COVID-19. The CDR3 runs from the conserved cysteine through the conserved F or W. A D gene is named only where the DNA matches it firmly. Part of the rows lack a size; the others show once, few, many or a class for expanded clones.

J: TRBJ2-3
V: TRBV10-1
D: -
size: -
CDR3: CASSDRRGGGTDTQYF
DNA: TGCGCCAGCAGTGATCGGCGAGGGGGGGGGACAGATACGCAGTATTTT

J: TRBJ2-2
V: TRBV10-2
D: -
size: -
CDR3: CASSPRGYVAGELFF
DNA: TGCGCCAGCAGTCCACGGGGGTATGTTGCCGGGGAGCTGTTTTTT

J: TRBJ1-1
V: TRBV29-1
D: -
size: once
CDR3: CSVDRGREAFF
DNA: TGCAGCGTTGACCGAGGGCGTGAAGCTTTCTTT

J: TRBJ1-3
V: TRBV7-6
D: -
size: -
CDR3: CASSIQGQGNTIYF
DNA: TGTGCCAGCAGCATACAGGGACAAGGAAACACCATATATTTT

J: TRBJ1-4
V: TRBV7-6
D: -
size: -
CDR3: CASSSQVLGEKLFF
DNA: TGTGCCAGCAGTTCACAGGTCCTGGGGGAAAAACTGTTTTTT

J: TRBJ2-1
V: TRBV6-5
D: -
size: -
CDR3: CASSKQGYEQFF
DNA: TGTGCCAGCAGTAAACAGGGTTATGAGCAGTTCTTC

J: TRBJ2-7
V: TRBV4-1
D: TRBD2
size: -
CDR3: CASSQESQVAGYEQYF
DNA: TGCGCCAGCAGCCAAGAATCCCAGGTAGCGGGGTACGAGCAGTACTTC

J: TRBJ2-3
V: TRBV6-5
D: TRBD1
size: -
CDR3: CASSPRQGADTQYF
DNA: TGTGCCAGCAGTCCAAGACAGGGGGCAGATACGCAGTATTTT

J: TRBJ2-1
V: TRBV5-6
D: TRBD2
size: -
CDR3: CASSLGLAVPYNEQFF
DNA: TGTGCCAGCAGCTTGGGACTAGCGGTTCCCTACAATGAGCAGTTCTTC

J: TRBJ2-1
V: TRBV10-2
D: TRBD1
size: -
CDR3: CASSEPGQSEDEQFF
DNA: TGCGCCAGCAGTGAGCCGGGACAGAGCGAGGACGAGCAGTTCTTC

J: TRBJ1-1
V: TRBV11-2
D: -
size: many
CDR3: CASSFGQGRFTEAFF
DNA: TGTGCCAGCAGCTTTGGGCAGGGCAGGTTCACTGAAGCTTTCTTT

J: TRBJ2-1
V: TRBV19
D: -
size: once
CDR3: CASSWSPPGNEQFF
DNA: TGTGCCAGTAGTTGGTCCCCCCCCGGGAATGAGCAGTTCTTC

J: TRBJ2-4
V: TRBV9
D: -
size: -
CDR3: CASSPRARSGVAIQYF
DNA: TGTGCCAGCAGCCCTCGCGCCCGATCGGGGGTAGCCATTCAGTACTTC

J: TRBJ1-4
V: TRBV27
D: -
size: -
CDR3: CASSLSYRLNEKLFF
DNA: TGTGCCAGCAGTTTATCGTACCGACTTAATGAAAAACTGTTTTTT

J: TRBJ2-5
V: TRBV7-2
D: -
size: -
CDR3: CASSYNSGPETQYF
DNA: TGTGCCAGCAGCTACAATTCAGGGCCCGAGACCCAGTACTTC

J: TRBJ2-1
V: TRBV4-1
D: -
size: -
CDR3: CASSQPPDSDYNEQFF
DNA: TGCGCCAGCAGCCAGCCACCGGACAGCGACTACAATGAGCAGTTCTTC

J: TRBJ1-2
V: TRBV7-2
D: -
size: -
CDR3: CASSPEWERSNYGYTF
DNA: TGTGCCAGCAGCCCTGAGTGGGAGAGAAGTAACTATGGCTACACCTTC

J: TRBJ1-5
V: TRBV20-1
D: -
size: -
CDR3: CSASLYAAQHF
DNA: TGCAGTGCTAGCCTCTATGCGGCCCAGCATTTT

J: TRBJ2-1
V: TRBV12-3/TRBV12-4
D: -
size: -
CDR3: CASSRRYEQFF
DNA: TGTGCCAGCAGCCGTAGATATGAGCAGTTCTTC

J: TRBJ2-7
V: TRBV19
D: TRBD2
size: -
CDR3: CASSRGGSPIPYEQYF
DNA: TGTGCCAGTAGTAGGGGGGGGAGCCCCATCCCCTACGAGCAGTACTTC

J: TRBJ2-3
V: TRBV9
D: TRBD2
size: -
CDR3: CASSAAGGLSTDTQYF
DNA: TGTGCCAGCAGCGCGGCGGGGGGACTTAGCACAGATACGCAGTATTTT

J: TRBJ1-6
V: TRBV30
D: TRBD1
size: -
CDR3: CAWRRQGNSPLHF
DNA: TGTGCCTGGAGGAGACAGGGTAATTCACCCCTCCACTTT

J: TRBJ1-1
V: TRBV7-9
D: -
size: once
CDR3: CASSLGGVPEAFF
DNA: TGTGCCAGCAGCTTAGGGGGCGTTCCTGAAGCTTTCTTT

J: TRBJ2-7
V: TRBV3-1/TRBV3-2
D: TRBD1
size: -
CDR3: CASSPGGTGSYEQYF
DNA: TGTGCCAGCAGCCCCGGAGGGACAGGGTCCTACGAGCAGTACTTC

J: TRBJ1-2
V: TRBV29-1
D: -
size: -
CDR3: CSVSGETGANYGYTF
DNA: TGCAGCGTTAGTGGAGAGACAGGCGCTAACTATGGCTACACCTTC

J: TRBJ1-1
V: TRBV9
D: -
size: -
CDR3: CASSAVLGALENTEAFF
DNA: TGTGCCAGCAGCGCGGTTTTGGGGGCTCTTGAGAACACTGAAGCTTTCTTT

J: TRBJ2-2
V: TRBV5-1
D: -
size: -
CDR3: CASSERNTGELFF
DNA: TGCGCCAGCAGTGAGCGAAACACCGGGGAGCTGTTTTTT

J: TRBJ2-5
V: TRBV19
D: -
size: -
CDR3: CASNRGGFETQYF
DNA: TGTGCCAGTAACCGAGGGGGTTTCGAGACCCAGTACTTC

J: TRBJ2-1
V: TRBV7-2
D: -
size: -
CDR3: CASSLFQASPYNEQFF
DNA: TGTGCCAGCAGCTTATTCCAAGCTAGCCCCTACAATGAGCAGTTCTTC

J: TRBJ2-2
V: TRBV7-9
D: -
size: -
CDR3: CASSERGPTGELFF
DNA: TGTGCCAGCAGCGAACGCGGGCCCACCGGGGAGCTGTTTTTT

J: TRBJ1-1
V: TRBV28
D: -
size: -
CDR3: CASSVGRRLDRTEAFF
DNA: TGTGCCAGCAGTGTAGGTCGAAGGCTAGATCGGACTGAAGCTTTCTTT

J: TRBJ2-7
V: TRBV5-1
D: TRBD2
size: -
CDR3: CASSLWTSESYEQYF
DNA: TGCGCCAGCAGCCTCTGGACTAGCGAGTCCTACGAGCAGTACTTC

J: TRBJ1-1
V: TRBV6-5
D: -
size: once
CDR3: CASSYSRRGLGTEAFF
DNA: TGTGCCAGCAGTTACTCGAGGAGGGGATTGGGGACTGAAGCTTTCTTT

J: TRBJ1-1
V: TRBV3-1/TRBV3-2
D: -
size: -
CDR3: CASSPHGQNTEAFF
DNA: TGTGCCAGCAGCCCTCACGGACAGAACACTGAAGCTTTCTTT

J: TRBJ1-5
V: TRBV19
D: -
size: once
CDR3: CASSSGRGAGNQPQHF
DNA: TGTGCCAGTAGTTCGGGGAGGGGTGCTGGCAATCAGCCCCAGCATTTT

J: TRBJ2-7
V: TRBV3-1/TRBV3-2
D: -
size: -
CDR3: CASSQERAVQYF
DNA: TGTGCCAGCAGCCAAGAGAGGGCAGTACAGTACTTC

J: TRBJ1-1
V: TRBV6-5
D: -
size: -
CDR3: CASSHPDSPNTEAFF
DNA: TGTGCCAGCAGTCACCCCGACAGCCCGAACACTGAAGCTTTCTTT

J: TRBJ1-1
V: TRBV2
D: TRBD1
size: once
CDR3: CASSAQGQGNIFF
DNA: TGTGCCAGCAGTGCCCAAGGACAGGGGAATATCTTCTTT

J: TRBJ1-2
V: TRBV19
D: -
size: few
CDR3: CASSINGQGGQRSF
DNA: TGTGCCAGTAGTATAAACGGGCAGGGAGGCCAGCGTTCCTTC

J: TRBJ2-1
V: TRBV7-9
D: -
size: -
CDR3: CASSLDAGTLQFF
DNA: TGTGCCAGCAGCTTAGATGCAGGGACACTGCAGTTCTTC

J: TRBJ1-5
V: TRBV6-5
D: -
size: -
CDR3: CASKAGHQNQPQHF
DNA: TGTGCCAGCAAAGCGGGACACCAAAATCAGCCCCAGCATTTT

J: TRBJ1-1
V: TRBV20-1
D: TRBD1
size: few
CDR3: CSYTGEAEAFF
DNA: TGCAGTTATACAGGGGAGGCTGAAGCTTTCTTT

J: TRBJ1-4
V: TRBV28
D: -
size: -
CDR3: CASRGQYGEKLFF
DNA: TGTGCCAGCAGAGGACAGTACGGTGAAAAACTGTTTTTT

J: TRBJ1-2
V: TRBV3-1/TRBV3-2
D: TRBD1
size: -
CDR3: CASSQEGQGANYGYTF
DNA: TGTGCCAGCAGCCAAGAAGGACAGGGGGCTAACTATGGCTACACCTTC

J: TRBJ1-1
V: TRBV4-3
D: -
size: -
CDR3: CASSHRTKGPNTEAFF
DNA: TGCGCCAGCAGCCACCGGACGAAGGGGCCGAACACTGAAGCTTTCTTT

J: TRBJ2-1
V: TRBV5-1
D: TRBD2
size: -
CDR3: CASRSTASGNNEQFF
DNA: TGCGCCAGCAGATCCACCGCTAGCGGGAACAATGAGCAGTTCTTC

J: TRBJ2-7
V: TRBV21-1
D: -
size: -
CDR3: CASSKVRKGTSGSPTSYEQYF
DNA: TGTGCCAGCAGCAAAGTCCGTAAAGGGACTAGCGGGAGTCCCACCTCCTACGAGCAGTACTTC

J: TRBJ2-2
V: TRBV4-3
D: TRBD2
size: -
CDR3: CASSQRTSGGNTGELFF
DNA: TGCGCCAGCAGCCAGAGGACTAGCGGGGGGAACACCGGGGAGCTGTTTTTT

J: TRBJ2-2
V: TRBV30
D: -
size: -
CDR3: CAWSDTTPFGELFF
DNA: TGTGCCTGGAGCGACACGACCCCGTTTGGGGAGCTGTTTTTT

J: TRBJ2-5
V: TRBV4-2
D: -
size: -
CDR3: CASSQDPGQETQYF
DNA: TGTGCCAGCAGCCAAGACCCAGGGCAAGAGACCCAGTACTTC

J: TRBJ2-1
V: TRBV4-1
D: TRBD2
size: -
CDR3: CASSQGLGREWGGEQFF
DNA: TGCGCCAGCAGCCAGGGACTAGGGCGGGAGTGGGGTGGTGAGCAGTTCTTC

J: TRBJ2-7
V: TRBV5-1
D: TRBD2
size: -
CDR3: CASSFGTSAAYEQYF
DNA: TGCGCCAGCAGCTTTGGGACTAGCGCCGCCTACGAGCAGTACTTC

J: TRBJ1-4
V: TRBV5-1
D: -
size: -
CDR3: CASSSQGLTGEKLFF
DNA: TGCGCCAGCAGCTCGCAAGGACTAACGGGTGAAAAACTGTTTTTT

J: TRBJ2-3
V: TRBV7-3
D: -
size: -
CDR3: CASSLPAGSSDTQYF
DNA: TGTGCCAGCAGCTTACCCGCAGGCTCTTCGGATACGCAGTATTTT

J: TRBJ2-1
V: TRBV7-2
D: TRBD1
size: -
CDR3: CASSPATGGSGYNEQFF
DNA: TGTGCCAGCAGCCCAGCTACAGGGGGCTCGGGGTACAATGAGCAGTTCTTC

J: TRBJ1-1
V: TRBV5-1
D: -
size: -
CDR3: CASSLGGGTEAFF
DNA: TGCGCCAGCAGCCTCGGAGGTGGCACTGAAGCTTTCTTT

J: TRBJ1-5
V: TRBV6-2/TRBV6-3
D: -
size: -
CDR3: CASSPLPGGGNQPQHF
DNA: TGTGCCAGCAGTCCGCTGCCGGGGGGCGGAAATCAGCCCCAGCATTTT